This T cell receptor (beta chain) was identified during a study of T cells in Graves' hyperthyroidism and ophthalmopathy. Germline loops: CDR1 MNHEY, CDR2 SMNVEV (reference sequence). This CDR3 spans 16 amino acids. V shed 6 bases, J shed 4 bases, and the junction held 7 bases outside the gene matches. RNA transcripts served as the template for amplifying TCR beta CDR3 regions. TCR CDR3 underwent first-round RT-PCR with the HTBI primer set. TCRdb itself ran the multiplex PCR reads through MiXCR, one entry per CDR3 protein. The data show around 420,000 distinct CDR3 sequences, approximately 13% seen once.

Specimen: blood. The gene calls are TRBV27 and TRBJ2-2, with 11 bases fitting TRBD2. The origin of this receptor is a young woman with Graves' hyperthyroidism. This CDR3 is CASSRTSGSPTGELFF. The CDR3 DNA sequence: TGTGCCAGCAGCCGAACTAGCGGGAGCCCCACCGGGGAGCTGTTTTTT.